Presented here are 21 T cell receptor beta chains from one specimen sequenced in a study of T cells in women clearing cervical HPV infection. Measured with immunoSEQ multiplex PCR; TCRdb has only the in-frame clones, and not every one. The data include tens of thousands of clones; the top ten clones carry around 7%. The material sequenced was blood buffy coat. These receptors all come from a woman aged 18 to 75 with a cervical HPV16 infection that either progressed to CIN3+ or cleared (not recorded which).

In the case of this clone: The CDR3 end is not reached by the read, which stops 3 residues before it; the germline J gene fills it in. This chain uses TRBV2 with TRBJ2-2; D is unresolved. Germline V lookup: CDR1 SNHLY, CDR2 FYNNEI. CDR3 size: 14 residues. The covered CDR3 bases are TGTGCCAGCAGTGGTGGTAGGGCTAATGAAAAG. Its protein is CASSGGRANEK. The whole CDR3 sequence is CASSGGRANEKLFF.

Comments on this clone: The sequenced fragment ends 3 residues before the CDR3 boundary, so the rest is inferred from the germline J gene. This chain links TRBV7-9 with TRBJ2-5; the match to TRBD1 covers 8 bases. The V segment lost 4 bases and the J segment 3 bases; nucleotides outside the gene matches: 4. CDR3 length: 14 amino acids. CDR1 and CDR2 (germline): SEHNR, FQNEAQ (reference sequence). CDR3 bases read: TGTGCCAGCAGCTCCGGGACAGGAAAAGAGACC. It is translated as CASSSGTGKET. The entire CDR3 reads CASSSGTGKETQYF.

Points on this clone: The CDR3 extends 3 residues past the end of the read, so its final part is completed from the germline J gene. The rearrangement joins TRBV7-7 to TRBJ2-7; maybe TRBD2 (6 bases). CDR3 length equals 14 residues. Germline CDR1 reads SSHAT; CDR2 reads FNYEAQ (reference sequence). V lost 5 bases and J lost 6, with 17 bases in between. CDR3 protein: CASSPTPGGSEQYF. Incomplete CDR3 DNA: TGTGCCAGCAGCCCCACTCCCGGGGGAAGCGAG.

As concerns this clone: The sequenced fragment ends 3 residues before the CDR3 boundary, so the rest is inferred from the germline J gene. V gene TRBV7-3 combines with J gene TRBJ2-3, with a tentative D call TRBD1 (5 bases). Germline CDR1 reads SGHTA; CDR2 reads FQGTGA. The CDR3 length is 15 residues. The covered CDR3 bases are TGTGCCAGCAGCTTAACGGGAAGGGGTGGCCAGCCG. Its protein is CASSLTGRGGQP. Given in full, the CDR3 is CASSLTGRGGQPQYF.

Turning to this clone: The sequence runs out 3 residues before the end of the CDR3; the remainder is reconstructed from the germline J gene. The chain has TRBV2 and TRBJ1-4, with D maybe TRBD1 (6 bases). The CDR3 is 14 residues long. Germline-derived CDR1 and CDR2 are SNHLY and FYNNEI. V lost 5 bases and J lost 3, with 10 bases in between. CDR3 in amino acids: CASSPQGSNEKLFF. CDR3 DNA (partial): TGTGCCAGCAGTCCCCAGGGGTCTAATGAAAAA.

Notes on this clone: The CDR3 end falls 3 residues outside the read, so it is completed with the germline J gene. The chain uses TRBV19 and TRBJ2-7, with 15 bases matching TRBD2. V lost 4 bases, J lost 3 bases, and 13 bases stayed unmatched. Per germline, CDR1 LNHDA and CDR2 SQIVND (reference sequence). The CDR3 spans 19 residues. The CDR3 sequence is CASSTGLAGGQAPLYEQYF. The sequenced part of the CDR3 DNA is TGTGCCAGTAGTACCGGACTAGCGGGGGGGCAGGCCCCCCTCTACGAG. Filled out from reference TRBV19 and TRBJ2-7, the complete variable domain reads DGGITQSPKYLFRKEGQNVTLSCEQNLNHDAMYWYRQDPGQGLRLIYYSQIVNDFQKGDIAEGYSVSREKKESFPLTVTSAQKNPTAFYLCASSTGLAGGQAPLYEQYFGPGTRLTVT.

Concerning this clone itself: Coverage ceases 3 residues before the CDR3 finishes, and the germline J gene fills in the end. The gene calls are TRBV12-3 or TRBV12-4 and TRBJ2-1, with 7 bases matching TRBD2. J lost 4 bases, V lost 5 bases, and 5 bases had no gene match. The CDR3 has 14 amino acids. CDR3 bases read: TGTGCCAGCAGTGCCGCGGGACTATACAATGAG. It specifies CASSAAGLYNE. The full CDR3 sequence reads CASSAAGLYNEQFF.

Points on this clone: The sequenced fragment ends 3 residues before the CDR3 boundary, so the rest is inferred from the germline J gene. The chain is built from TRBV5-1 and TRBJ1-3; 9 bases map to TRBD1. The CDR3 consists of 14 residues. The germline V gene has CDR1 SGHRS and CDR2 YFSETQ. J gave up 4 bases and V 4 bases, and 3 bases lay outside the gene matches. CDR3 in amino acids: CASSGTGTGNTIYF. The DNA read from the CDR3 is TGCGCCAGCAGCGGGACAGGGACGGGAAACACC.

On this clone: The sequenced fragment ends 3 residues before the CDR3 boundary, so the rest is inferred from the germline J gene. The chain combines TRBV6-1 with TRBJ2-7, with 11 bases identical to TRBD2. This CDR3 has 15 amino acids. The germline gives CDR1 MNHNS, CDR2 SASEGT. Trimming cost V 2 bases and J 6 bases; bases outside gene matches: 6. Incomplete CDR3 DNA: TGTGCCAGCAGTGAAAATGGCCTAGCGGGGGGCGAG. Translating it yields CASSENGLAGGE. The CDR3 in full is CASSENGLAGGEQYF.

On this clone itself: The observed sequence ends 3 residues before the CDR3 terminus, with the missing tail filled in from the germline J gene. This sequence joins TRBV14 and TRBJ2-1; TRBD1 might be the D (6 bases). CDR1 and CDR2 (germline): SGHDN, FVKESK. V lost 0 bases and J 2 bases, leaving 14 bases between the germline ends. The CDR3 runs to 17 residues. The DNA read from the CDR3 is TGTGCCAGCAGCCAAGATCTAGGCAGGGGAACCTACAATGAG. The encoded protein is CASSQDLGRGTYNE. The entire CDR3 reads CASSQDLGRGTYNEQFF.

Regarding this clone: From the germline J gene comes the end of the CDR3, since the read stops 3 residues before it. The V and J genes are TRBV7-3 and TRBJ2-3, with D perhaps matching TRBD2 (5 bases). Per the germline V gene, CDR1 is SGHTA and CDR2 is FQGTGA. V dropped 3 bases and J dropped 6 bases, with 10 bases sitting between them. The CDR3 spans 13 residues. The CDR3 bases that were read are TGTGCCAGCAGCTTGCAGGACTCCGATACG. It yields the protein CASSLQDSDT. The full CDR3 sequence reads CASSLQDSDTQYF.

CDR3 bases read: TGTGCCAGCAGCCCGGGACTAGCGGGTGGGGAG. Its translation: CASSPGLAGGE. Given in full, the CDR3 is CASSPGLAGGELFF. The chain is built from TRBV5-4 and TRBJ2-2; 12 bases match TRBD2. The DNA ends 3 residues before the CDR3 does, and the rest of the CDR3 is filled in from the germline J gene. Germline loops: CDR1 SGHNT, CDR2 YYREEE (reference sequence). V was pared by 4 bases and J by 8 bases, with 3 bases of the junction left unmatched. The CDR3 loop spans 14 amino acids. The full variable domain, in which reference TRBV5-4 and TRBJ2-2 provide the parts outside the CDR3, is ETGVTQSPTHLIKTRGQQVTLRCSSQSGHNTVSWYQQALGQGPQFIFQYYREEENGRGNFPPRFSGLQFPNYSSELNVNALELDDSALYLCASSPGLAGGELFFGEGSRLTVL.

About this clone itself: The read ends 3 residues shy of where the CDR3 ends; the end is completed using the germline J gene. The identical CDR3 is also encoded by other nucleotide sequences in the sample. V is TRBV7-8 and J is TRBJ2-1; 14 bases are shared with TRBD2. The J segment lost 7 bases and the V segment lost 5 bases, leaving 13 bases of the junction unmatched. This CDR3 has 18 residues. The germline CDR1 and CDR2 sequences are SGHVS and FQNEAQ. The sequenced part of the CDR3 DNA is TGTGCCAGCAGCGTACCGGGACTAGCGGGGGCTGGAGGGAATGAG. This encodes CASSVPGLAGAGGNE. The whole CDR3 sequence is CASSVPGLAGAGGNEQFF.

Concerning this clone itself: The CDR3 end lies 3 residues beyond the end of the read and is filled in from the germline J gene. V and J are TRBV19 and TRBJ2-3, with D uncertain. CDR1 is LNHDA and CDR2 is SQIVND in the germline V gene (reference sequence). V shed 5 bases and J shed 5 bases, with 11 bases lying between them. The CDR3 covers 13 residues. The chain's CDR3 is CASSLPGGDTQYF. The CDR3 bases that were read are TGTGCCAGTAGTCTCCCCGGTGGAGATACG.

With regard to this clone: Read coverage stops 3 residues before the CDR3 terminus; the germline J gene supplies the remainder. The V call is TRBV6-1, the J call TRBJ1-2; D is undetermined. The germline V gene has CDR1 MNHNS and CDR2 SASEGT. The CDR3 sequence is 13 residues long. The V end was cut by 3 bases, the J end by 3 bases, with 8 bases between. Incomplete CDR3 DNA: TGTGCCAGCAGTGATCAGAGGGACTATGGC. Translating gives CASSDQRDYG. The entire CDR3 protein is CASSDQRDYGYTF.

Concerning this clone itself: The read stops 3 residues short of the end of the CDR3; the missing end is completed from the germline J gene. The gene calls are TRBV5-1 and TRBJ2-2; D perhaps matches TRBD1 (6 bases). From germline, CDR1 is SGHRS and CDR2 YFSETQ. This CDR3 has 15 amino acids. Trimming pared 3 bases from V and 5 bases from J, leaving 14 bases between. CDR3: CASSSDSPRTGELFF. Partial CDR3 DNA: TGCGCCAGCAGCTCGGACAGCCCGAGGACCGGGGAG. The entire variable domain, with the rest obtained from reference TRBV5-1 and TRBJ2-2, is as follows: KAGVTQTPRYLIKTRGQQVTLSCSPISGHRSVSWYQQTPGQGLQFLFEYFSETQRNKGNFPGRFSGRQFSNSRSEMNVSTLELGDSALYLCASSSDSPRTGELFFGEGSRLTVL.

Remarks on this clone: With the read ending 3 residues before the CDR3 end, the germline J gene is used to fill in that end. This chain connects TRBV6-1 to TRBJ1-5; D ambiguous. Germline CDR1 MNHNS, CDR2 SASEGT. Trimming pared 2 bases from V and 3 bases from J, leaving 8 bases between. The CDR3 extends over 14 amino acids. Incomplete CDR3 DNA: TGTGCCAGCAGTGAAACAAGGGCCAATCAGCCC. Its protein product is CASSETRANQP. The entire CDR3 protein reads CASSETRANQPQHF.

As regards this clone: The CDR3 is cut off 3 residues early in the read; its end comes from the germline J gene. V usage is TRBV2 and J usage is TRBJ2-5; TRBD1 matches at 7 bases. J was trimmed by 4 bases and V by 5 bases; bases with no gene match: 4. Germline V gives CDR1 SNHLY, CDR2 FYNNEI. This CDR3 contains 13 residues. The CDR3 bases that were read are TGTGCCAGCAGTCGGACAGGAAGAGAGACC. Its protein product is CASSRTGRET. The entire CDR3 is CASSRTGRETQYF.

Worth noting for this clone: The CDR3 is cut off 3 residues early in the read; its end comes from the germline J gene. The rearrangement links TRBV19 to TRBJ2-7; TRBD2 might be the D (6 bases). V lost 4 bases and J 3 bases, leaving 13 bases between the germline ends. CDR1 LNHDA and CDR2 SQIVND come from the germline V gene (reference sequence). The CDR3 runs 14 residues. This CDR3 is CASSTRDFIYEQYF. CDR3 DNA (partial): TGTGCCAGTAGTACCCGGGACTTTATCTACGAG. The full variable domain, with the rest looked up from reference TRBV19 and TRBJ2-7, is DGGITQSPKYLFRKEGQNVTLSCEQNLNHDAMYWYRQDPGQGLRLIYYSQIVNDFQKGDIAEGYSVSREKKESFPLTVTSAQKNPTAFYLCASSTRDFIYEQYFGPGTRLTVT.

In regard to this clone: Read data end 3 residues before the CDR3 end; the end is taken from the germline J gene. The rearrangement links TRBV20-1 to TRBJ1-1; no clear D gene. The V gene's germline CDR1 is DFQATT and CDR2 SNEGSKA (reference sequence). Trimming cost V 1 base and J 0 bases, with 6 bases left between them. CDR3 length equals 13 residues. The CDR3 bases that were read are TGCAGTGCTAGAGGGGCCATGAACACTGAA. It specifies CSARGAMNTE. The whole CDR3 sequence reads CSARGAMNTEAFF.

As regards this clone: The read is 3 residues too short to cover the CDR3 end, so that end is filled in from the germline J gene. The gene calls are TRBV5-1 and TRBJ2-3, with D hard to call. The length of the CDR3 is 13 residues. Germline CDR1 is SGHRS and CDR2 is YFSETQ. V lost 1 base and J 1 base, leaving 4 bases between the germline ends. CDR3 DNA (partial): TGCGCCAGCAGCTTGCAGGGCACAGATACG. It yields the protein CASSLQGTDT. In full, the CDR3 reads CASSLQGTDTQYF.